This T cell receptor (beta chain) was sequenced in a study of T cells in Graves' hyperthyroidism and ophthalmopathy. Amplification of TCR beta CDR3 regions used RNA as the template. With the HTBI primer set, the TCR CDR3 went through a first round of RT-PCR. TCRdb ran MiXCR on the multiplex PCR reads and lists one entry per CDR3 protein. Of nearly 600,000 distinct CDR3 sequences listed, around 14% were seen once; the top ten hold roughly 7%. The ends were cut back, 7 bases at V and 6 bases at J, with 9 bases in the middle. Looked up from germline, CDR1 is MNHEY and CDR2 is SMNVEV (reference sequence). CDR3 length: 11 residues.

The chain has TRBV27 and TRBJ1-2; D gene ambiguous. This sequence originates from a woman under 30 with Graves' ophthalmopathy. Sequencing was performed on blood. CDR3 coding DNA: TGTGCCAGCAAAGGAGTAGATGGCTACACCTTC. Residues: CASKGVDGYTF.